What follows are 18 T cell receptor beta chains derived from one specimen sequenced in a study of T cell changes during pregnancy in multiple sclerosis (dated by TCRdb to the late 2010s). The library was obtained by the immunoSEQ multiplex PCR assay. The clones in this table, taken by TCRdb from immuneACCESS, are in-frame only. Not every clone is retained; where verified, under half of the shortfall comes from an unresolved V gene, and the cause of the rest is unknown. The sample table lists roughly 40,000 clones, more than 85% of them with a count of one. Clones ranked in the top ten supply roughly 1.8% of the sample. The material sequenced was CD4+ T cells from peripheral blood mononuclear cells, taken after pregnancy. The receptors derive from a female donor in good health, enrolled as a control in a pregnancy study.

The genes are TRBV29-1 and TRBJ2-2; no firm D call. V lost 1 base to trimming and J lost 6 bases, with 12 bases between them. The CDR3 runs to 14 residues. In germline, CDR1 is SQVTM, CDR2 ANQGSEA. The CDR3 protein is CSVEVPPPAGELFF. In nucleotides, the CDR3 is TGCAGCGTTGAAGTACCCCCGCCGGCCGGGGAGCTGTTTTTT.

This clone is medium-sized within its sample. This rearrangement joins TRBV4-2 to TRBJ2-3; TRBD2 matches at 13 bases. J was trimmed by 8 bases and V by 0 bases; bases with no gene match: 2. The CDR3 has 15 amino acids. Per the germline V gene, CDR1 is LGHNA and CDR2 is YNFKEQ. This CDR3 is CASSQDTSGGATQYF. The CDR3 region has the DNA TGTGCCAGCAGCCAAGATACTAGCGGGGGGGCTACGCAGTATTTT.

V is TRBV27 and J is TRBJ2-7, with 7 bases identical to TRBD1. The J segment lost 3 bases and the V segment lost 3 bases, leaving 8 bases of the junction unmatched. The CDR3 is made up of 15 amino acids. CDR1 is MNHEY, CDR2 SMNVEV, per germline (reference sequence). The CDR3 loop is CASSFKGGQIYEQYF. CDR3 sequence (DNA): TGTGCCAGCAGTTTTAAAGGGGGACAGATCTACGAGCAGTACTTC.

This clone appeared once. The rearrangement uses TRBV4-2 and TRBJ1-3; D might be TRBD1 (6 bases). Germline CDR1 LGHNA, CDR2 YNFKEQ. This CDR3 has 15 amino acids. V lost 0 bases and J 2 bases, leaving 8 bases between the germline ends. The CDR3 region is CASSQERTAGNTIYF. The CDR3 nucleotides are TGTGCCAGCAGCCAAGAGAGGACAGCTGGAAACACCATATATTTT.

The chain is built from TRBV7-8 and TRBJ1-1; D remains ambiguous. Germline V lookup: CDR1 SGHVS, CDR2 FQNEAQ. This CDR3 has 14 amino acids. V lost 5 bases and J lost 4, with 14 bases in between. The CDR3 nucleotides are TGTGCCAGCAGCGTATCCCCCGCAGGCACTGAAGCTTTCTTT. Translated, it gives CASSVSPAGTEAFF.

V gene TRBV4-3 combines with J gene TRBJ2-3, with TRBD2 as a possible D gene (5 bases). The germline CDR1 and CDR2 sequences are LGHNA and YSLEER. This CDR3 contains 15 residues. The germline V and J ends were trimmed by 0 bases and 6 bases, with 13 bases remaining between them. The CDR3 bases are TGCGCCAGCAGCCAAGATAGAGGGTCCGGGGATACGCAGTATTTT. This encodes CASSQDRGSGDTQYF.

The chain joins TRBV10-2 to TRBJ1-1, with D possibly being TRBD1 (6 bases). The germline V gene encodes CDR1 WSHSY and CDR2 SAAADI. V lost 3 bases and J 0 bases, leaving 14 bases between the germline ends. This CDR3 spans 16 amino acids. CDR3 DNA: TGCGCCAGCAGTGACCGTCACAGGGAAATGAACACTGAAGCTTTCTTT. This translates into CASSDRHREMNTEAFF.

The V gene is TRBV19, the J gene TRBJ2-7, with no clear D. Trimming took 3 bases from V and 2 from J, leaving 8 bases between them. CDR1 LNHDA and CDR2 SQIVND come from the germline V gene (reference sequence). This CDR3 is 13 amino acids long. Here the CDR3 reads CASSMFTAYEQYF. The CDR3 nucleotides are TGTGCCAGTAGTATGTTCACAGCCTACGAGCAGTACTTC.

This chain links TRBV5-1 with TRBJ2-2; 11 bases fit TRBD1. This CDR3 region has 16 residues. After removal of 4 bases from V and 7 bases from J, the junction contained 9 bases not matched to a gene. Germline V gene data show CDR1 as SGHRS and CDR2 as YFSETQ. CDR3: CASSTGQGAVGGELFF. In DNA form, the CDR3 reads TGCGCCAGCAGCACCGGACAGGGGGCCGTAGGCGGGGAGCTGTTTTTT.

This chain links TRBV1 with TRBJ2-5; the table names TRBD2, a call not compared with the DNA. TRBV1 is described as a pseudogene. The CDR3 is 19 amino acids. The CDR3 reads CTSSQDPRLAGDREETQYF. As DNA, the CDR3 is TGCACCAGCAGCCAAGATCCCAGACTAGCGGGGGACAGGGAGGAGACCCAGTACTTC.

The chain employs TRBV27 and TRBJ2-3; D is perhaps TRBD1 (6 bases). The V gene lost 5 bases and the J gene lost 14 bases, with 20 bases spanning the gap. The CDR3 totals 13 residues. Per the germline V gene, CDR1 is MNHEY and CDR2 is SMNVEV (reference sequence). CDR3 DNA sequence: TGTGCCAGCAGTCTCAGGGGCGGGTCACGCGGGTATTTT. It yields the protein CASSLRGGSRGYF.

The rearrangement links TRBV18 to TRBJ2-3; TRBD1 matches at 9 bases. J gave up 3 bases and V 0 bases, and 7 bases lay outside the gene matches. The CDR3 is made up of 17 amino acids. Germline CDR1 and CDR2: KGHSH and LQKENI. CDR3 nucleotide sequence: TGTGCCAGCTCACCACCGAACAGGGGGCGCTCGACAGATACGCAGTATTTT. Its translation: CASSPPNRGRSTDTQYF.

The chain links TRBV7-3 to TRBJ2-7; D possibly corresponds to TRBD2 (7 bases). This CDR3 region has 15 residues. Germline CDR1 and CDR2: SGHTA and FQGTGA. V shed 4 bases and J shed 3 bases, with 16 bases lying between them. CDR3 sequence (DNA): TGTGCCAGCAGCTCTAGGGGGGGAATAGGCTACGAGCAGTACTTC. Residues: CASSSRGGIGYEQYF.

The chain couples TRBV5-4 to TRBJ1-1; D is possibly TRBD1 (5 bases). The CDR3 covers 14 residues. CDR1 is SGHNT, CDR2 YYREEE, per germline (reference sequence). Trimming pared 4 bases from V and 2 bases from J, leaving 12 bases between. CDR3 region: CASSQNQGNTEAFF. DNA of the CDR3: TGTGCCAGCAGCCAAAATCAGGGAAACACTGAAGCTTTCTTT.

This chain links TRBV28 with TRBJ2-3; possible D gene TRBD2, 5 bases. Looked up from germline, CDR1 is MDHEN and CDR2 is SYDVKM. The V end was cut by 3 bases, the J end by 5 bases, with 6 bases between. This CDR3 comprises 12 residues. This CDR3 reads CASSLGEDTQYF. CDR3 coding DNA: TGTGCCAGCAGTTTGGGAGAAGATACGCAGTATTTT.

The gene calls are TRBV28 and TRBJ2-1, with 9 bases lining up with TRBD1. The CDR3 consists of 13 residues. The germline V gene encodes CDR1 MDHEN and CDR2 SYDVKM. V lost 7 bases, J lost 8 bases, and 6 bases stayed unmatched. The CDR3 here is CASTGQGTDEQFF. The CDR3 DNA sequence: TGTGCCAGCACGGGACAGGGAACGGATGAGCAGTTCTTC.

V and J are TRBV11-3 and TRBJ2-2, with a tentative D call TRBD2 (6 bases). Germline lookup yields CDR1 SGHNT and CDR2 YENEEA. Trimming shortened V by 5 bases and J by 5 bases, and 12 bases separated the two germline ends. The CDR3 has 14 residues. CDR3 DNA: TGTGCCAGCAGCCCGCAGGGAGGAACCGGGGAGCTGTTTTTT. The encoded protein is CASSPQGGTGELFF.

The chain couples TRBV5-1 to TRBJ2-3; 8 bases are shared with TRBD1. The V gene end was trimmed by 0 bases and the J gene end by 4 bases; junction bases not matched to a gene: 4. Germline assignment: CDR1 SGHRS and CDR2 YFSETQ. The CDR3 runs to 15 residues. DNA for the CDR3: TGCGCCAGCAGCTTGGAAGGCAGGGGGCCAGATACGCAGTATTTT. This sequence encodes CASSLEGRGPDTQYF.